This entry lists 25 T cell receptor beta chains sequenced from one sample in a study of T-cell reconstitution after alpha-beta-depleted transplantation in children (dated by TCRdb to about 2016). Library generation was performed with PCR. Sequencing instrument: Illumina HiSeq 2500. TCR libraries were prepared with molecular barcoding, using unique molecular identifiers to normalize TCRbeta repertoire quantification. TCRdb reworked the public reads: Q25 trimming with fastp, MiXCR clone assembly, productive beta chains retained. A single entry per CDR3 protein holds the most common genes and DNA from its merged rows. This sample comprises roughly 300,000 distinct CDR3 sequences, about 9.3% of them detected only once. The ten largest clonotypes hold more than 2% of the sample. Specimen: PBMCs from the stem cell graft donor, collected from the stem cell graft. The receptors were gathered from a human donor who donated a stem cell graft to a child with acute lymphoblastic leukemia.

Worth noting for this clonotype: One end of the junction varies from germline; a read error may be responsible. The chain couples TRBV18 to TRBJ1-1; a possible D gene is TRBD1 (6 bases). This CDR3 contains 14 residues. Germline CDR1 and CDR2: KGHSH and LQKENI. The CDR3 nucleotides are TGTGCCAGCTCTGCGGGGGCCTCAGGCACTGAAGTTTTCTTT. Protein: CASSAGASGTEVFF.

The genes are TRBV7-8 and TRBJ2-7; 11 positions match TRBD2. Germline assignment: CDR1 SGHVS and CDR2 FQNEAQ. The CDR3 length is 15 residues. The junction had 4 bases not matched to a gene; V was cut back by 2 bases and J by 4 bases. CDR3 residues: CASSLHGLAGYEQYF. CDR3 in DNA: TGTGCCAGCAGCTTACATGGACTAGCGGGTTACGAGCAGTACTTC. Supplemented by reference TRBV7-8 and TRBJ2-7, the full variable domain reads GAGVSQSPRYKVAKRGQDVALRCDPISGHVSLFWYQQALGQGPEFLTYFQNEAQLDKSGLPSDRFFAERPEGSVSTLKIQRTQQEDSAVYLCASSLHGLAGYEQYFGPGTRLTVT.

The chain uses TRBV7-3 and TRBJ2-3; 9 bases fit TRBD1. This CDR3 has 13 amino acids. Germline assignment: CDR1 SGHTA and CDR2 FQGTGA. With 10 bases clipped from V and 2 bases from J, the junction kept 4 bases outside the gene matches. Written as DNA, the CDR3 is TGTGCCACCGGACAGGGGCACACAGATACGCAGTATTTT. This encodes CATGQGHTDTQYF.

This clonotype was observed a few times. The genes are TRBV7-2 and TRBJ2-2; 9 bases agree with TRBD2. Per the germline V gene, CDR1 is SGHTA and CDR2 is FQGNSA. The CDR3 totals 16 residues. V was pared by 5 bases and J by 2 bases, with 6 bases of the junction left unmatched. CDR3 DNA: TGTGCCAGCAGCCCTTCTAGCGGGGCCAACACCGGGGAGCTGTTTTTT. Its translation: CASSPSSGANTGELFF.

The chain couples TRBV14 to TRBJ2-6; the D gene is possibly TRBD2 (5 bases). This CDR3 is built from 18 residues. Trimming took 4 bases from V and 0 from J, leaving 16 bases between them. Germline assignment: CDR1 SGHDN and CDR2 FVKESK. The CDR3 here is CASSLMAGGVSGANVLTF. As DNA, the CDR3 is TGTGCCAGCAGCCTTATGGCGGGCGGCGTCTCTGGGGCCAACGTCCTGACTTTC.

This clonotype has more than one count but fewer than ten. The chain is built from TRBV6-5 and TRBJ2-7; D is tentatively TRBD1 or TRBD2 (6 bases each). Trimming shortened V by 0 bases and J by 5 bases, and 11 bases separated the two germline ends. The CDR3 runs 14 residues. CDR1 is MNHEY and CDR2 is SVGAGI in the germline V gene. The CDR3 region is CASSYSSGADEQYF. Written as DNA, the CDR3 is TGTGCCAGCAGTTACTCATCGGGGGCTGACGAGCAGTACTTC.

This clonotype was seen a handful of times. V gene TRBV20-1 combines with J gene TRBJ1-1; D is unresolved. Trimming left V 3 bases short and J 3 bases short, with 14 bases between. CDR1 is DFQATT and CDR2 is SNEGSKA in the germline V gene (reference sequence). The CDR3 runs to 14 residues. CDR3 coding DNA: TGCAGTGCTAGCGCCCCACCGTGGGACACTGAAGCTTTCTTT. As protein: CSASAPPWDTEAFF.

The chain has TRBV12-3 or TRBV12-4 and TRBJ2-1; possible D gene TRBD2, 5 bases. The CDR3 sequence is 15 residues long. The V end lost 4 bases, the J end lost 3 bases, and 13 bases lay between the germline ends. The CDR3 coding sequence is TGTGCCAGCAGTTCGGGGTTACCCAACTACAATGAGCAGTTCTTC. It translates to CASSSGLPNYNEQFF.

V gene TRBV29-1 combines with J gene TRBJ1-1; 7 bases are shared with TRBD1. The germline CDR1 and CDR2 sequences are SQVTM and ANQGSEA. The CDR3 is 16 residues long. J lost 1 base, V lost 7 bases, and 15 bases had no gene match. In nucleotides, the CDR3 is TGCAGCGCCCGCCCGCCGGGACAGCTTACGAACACTGAAGCTTTCTTT. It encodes CSARPPGQLTNTEAFF.

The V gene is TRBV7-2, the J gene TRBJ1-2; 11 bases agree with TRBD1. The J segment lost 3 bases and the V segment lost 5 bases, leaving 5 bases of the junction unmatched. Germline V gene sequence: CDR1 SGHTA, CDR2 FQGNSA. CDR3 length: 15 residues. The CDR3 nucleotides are TGTGCCAGCAGCACCTGGACAGGGGGCTACTATGGCTACACCTTC. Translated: CASSTWTGGYYGYTF.

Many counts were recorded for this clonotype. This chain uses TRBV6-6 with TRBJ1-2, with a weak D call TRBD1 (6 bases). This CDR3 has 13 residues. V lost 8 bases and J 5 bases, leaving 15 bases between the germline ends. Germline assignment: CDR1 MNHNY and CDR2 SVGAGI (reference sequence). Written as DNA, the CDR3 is TGTGCCAGCGGTAAAAAGGGGGTTTATGGCTACACCTTC. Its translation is CASGKKGVYGYTF.

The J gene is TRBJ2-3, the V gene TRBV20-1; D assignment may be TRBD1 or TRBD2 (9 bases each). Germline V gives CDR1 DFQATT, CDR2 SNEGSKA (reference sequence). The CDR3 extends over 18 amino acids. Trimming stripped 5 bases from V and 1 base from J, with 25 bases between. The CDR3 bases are TGCAGTGCTGGTACAGGGGGCCGATTAGCGGGAGGCACAGATACGCAGTATTTT. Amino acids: CSAGTGGRLAGGTDTQYF.

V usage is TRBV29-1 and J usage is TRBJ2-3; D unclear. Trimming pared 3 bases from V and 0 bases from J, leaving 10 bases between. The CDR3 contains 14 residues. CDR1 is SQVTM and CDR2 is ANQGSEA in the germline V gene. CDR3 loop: CSVEGWDSTDTQYF. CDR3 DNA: TGCAGCGTTGAGGGTTGGGATAGCACAGATACGCAGTATTTT.

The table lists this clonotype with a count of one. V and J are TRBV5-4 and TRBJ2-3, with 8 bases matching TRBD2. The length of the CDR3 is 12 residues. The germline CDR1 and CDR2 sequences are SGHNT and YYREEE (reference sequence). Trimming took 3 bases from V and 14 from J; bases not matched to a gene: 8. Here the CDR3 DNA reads TGTGCCAGCAGCTCGGGACTAGGGCACGGGTATTTT. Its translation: CASSSGLGHGYF.

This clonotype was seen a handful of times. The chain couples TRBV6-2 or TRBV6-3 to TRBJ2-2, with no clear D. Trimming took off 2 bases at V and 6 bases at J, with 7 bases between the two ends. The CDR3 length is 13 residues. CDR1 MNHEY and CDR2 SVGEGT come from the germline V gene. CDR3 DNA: TGTGCCAGCAGTTACGACGTCCCCGGGGAGCTGTTTTTT. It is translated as CASSYDVPGELFF.

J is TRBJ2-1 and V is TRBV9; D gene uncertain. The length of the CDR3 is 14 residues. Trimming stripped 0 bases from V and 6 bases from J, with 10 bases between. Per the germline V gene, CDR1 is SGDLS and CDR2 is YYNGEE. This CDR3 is CASSVASASNEQFF. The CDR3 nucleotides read TGTGCCAGCAGCGTAGCGTCGGCTTCCAATGAGCAGTTCTTC. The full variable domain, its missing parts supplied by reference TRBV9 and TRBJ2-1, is DSGVTQTPKHLITATGQRVTLRCSPRSGDLSVYWYQQSLDQGLQFLIQYYNGEERAKGNILERFSAQQFPDLHSELNLSSLELGDSALYFCASSVASASNEQFFGPGTRLTVL.

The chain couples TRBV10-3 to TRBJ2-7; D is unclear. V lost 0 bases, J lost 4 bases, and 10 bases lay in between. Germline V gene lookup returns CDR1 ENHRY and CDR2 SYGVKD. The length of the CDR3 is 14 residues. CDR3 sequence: CAISESDERYEQYF. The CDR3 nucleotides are TGTGCCATCAGTGAGTCGGACGAGAGATACGAGCAGTACTTC.

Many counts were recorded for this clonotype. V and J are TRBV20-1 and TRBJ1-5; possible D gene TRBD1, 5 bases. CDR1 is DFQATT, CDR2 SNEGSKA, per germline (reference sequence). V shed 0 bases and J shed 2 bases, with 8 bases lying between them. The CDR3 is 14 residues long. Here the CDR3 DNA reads TGCAGTGCTAGAGATGGGGGGGGCAATCAGCCCCAGCATTTT. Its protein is CSARDGGGNQPQHF.

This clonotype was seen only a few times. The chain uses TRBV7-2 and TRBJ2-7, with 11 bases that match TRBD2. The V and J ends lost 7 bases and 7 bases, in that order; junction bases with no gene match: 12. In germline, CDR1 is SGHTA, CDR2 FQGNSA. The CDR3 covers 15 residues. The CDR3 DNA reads TGTGCCAGCAACACCGGGACTAGCGGAGAAGAGGAGCAGTACTTC. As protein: CASNTGTSGEEEQYF.

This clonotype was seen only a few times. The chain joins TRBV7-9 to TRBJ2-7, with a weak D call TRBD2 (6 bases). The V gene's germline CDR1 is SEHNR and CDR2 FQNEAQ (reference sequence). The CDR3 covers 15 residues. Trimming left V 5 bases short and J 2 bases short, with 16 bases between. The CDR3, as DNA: TGTGCCAGCAGCCACCCGGCTAGCGTCCCCTACGAGCAGTACTTC. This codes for CASSHPASVPYEQYF. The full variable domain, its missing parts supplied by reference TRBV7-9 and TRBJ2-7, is DTGVSQNPRHKITKRGQNVTFRCDPISEHNRLYWYRQTLGQGPEFLTYFQNEAQLEKSRLLSDRFSAERPKGSFSTLEIQRTEQGDSAMYLCASSHPASVPYEQYFGPGTRLTVT.

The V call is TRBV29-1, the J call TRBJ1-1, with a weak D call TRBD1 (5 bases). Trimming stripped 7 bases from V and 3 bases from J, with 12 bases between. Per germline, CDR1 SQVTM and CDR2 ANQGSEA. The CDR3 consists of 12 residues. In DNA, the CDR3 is TGCAGCGCTGGATGGGGGGACACTGAAGCTTTCTTT. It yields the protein CSAGWGDTEAFF.

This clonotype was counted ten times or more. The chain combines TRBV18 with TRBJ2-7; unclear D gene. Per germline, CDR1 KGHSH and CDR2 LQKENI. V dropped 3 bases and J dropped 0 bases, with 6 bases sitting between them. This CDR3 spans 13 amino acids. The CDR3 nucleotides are TGTGCCAGCTCACCGAAGAGCTCCTACGAGCAGTACTTC. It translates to CASSPKSSYEQYF.

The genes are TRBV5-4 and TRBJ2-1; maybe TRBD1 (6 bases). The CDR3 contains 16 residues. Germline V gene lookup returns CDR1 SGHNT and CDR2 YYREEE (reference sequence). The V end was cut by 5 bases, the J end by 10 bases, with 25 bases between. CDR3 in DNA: TGTGCCAGCAGTAGAGAAGGACAGACTCCTAACAGGGAGCAGTTCTTC. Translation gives CASSREGQTPNREQFF.

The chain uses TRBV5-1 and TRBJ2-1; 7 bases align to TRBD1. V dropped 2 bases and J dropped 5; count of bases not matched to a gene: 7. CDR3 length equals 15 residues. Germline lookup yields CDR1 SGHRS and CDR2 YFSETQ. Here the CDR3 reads CASSLIQGRNNEQFF. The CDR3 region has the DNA TGCGCCAGCAGCTTAATACAGGGGCGGAACAATGAGCAGTTCTTC.

CDR3 coding DNA: TGTGCCAGCACCTCGACGGTCTACGAGCAGTACTTC. Protein product: CASTSTVYEQYF. The V and J genes are TRBV12-3 or TRBV12-4 and TRBJ2-7; no firm D call. This CDR3 spans 12 amino acids. V lost 7 bases and J lost 3, with 10 bases in between.